The clone carrying this TCR beta chain appeared a few times. Its antigen is undetermined. V lost 1 base to trimming and J lost 4 bases, with 10 bases between them. From germline, CDR1 is LGHNA and CDR2 YNFKEQ. The CDR3 sequence is 15 residues long. These data belong to a study of cytomegalovirus exposure and HLA in healthy donors. Study context: Unique TCR beta sequences numbering approximately 120 million came from around 180 million T cells in an earlier analysis. The study's findings and limits: Several of the most significant clusters appeared, in a later analysis, to be linked to common viral pathogens. Clonal expansion was found to be greater in HLA-associated TCR beta chains than in equally common others in a later analysis. The study labeled under 200 TCR beta chains cytomegalovirus-associated.

Use of 60 Vbeta and 13 Jbeta primers characterized the PCR. TCRdb's copy holds only in-frame clones and misses some; the assay was immunoSEQ multiplex PCR. The table has approximately 110,000 clones, roughly 70% seen once. The receptor comes from a woman aged 25 to 39 in good health and CMV-seronegative. V gene TRBV4-2 combines with J gene TRBJ1-4, with no clear D. Material for sequencing was PBMCs. In nucleotides, the CDR3 is TGTGCCAGCAGCCAAGCCTCCGGGTTTAATGAAAAACTGTTTTTT. Translation gives CASSQASGFNEKLFF.